This is a list of T cell receptor beta chains from one sample in a study of T cells in Graves' hyperthyroidism and ophthalmopathy. TCRdb re-called the multiplex PCR reads through MiXCR, storing one row per CDR3 protein. The table includes nearly 600,000 distinct CDR3 sequences, about 14% detected once. The sample consisted of blood. All receptors derive from a woman aged 18-30 years with Graves' ophthalmopathy. Both conserved end residues are part of each CDR3. Each record gives: V gene, D gene, CDR3 protein. A D gene is named only where the DNA matches it firmly.

>TRBV20-1|.
CSARDLAAPWRETQYF
>TRBV19|TRBD1
CASTVDRVQPQHF
>TRBV6-2/TRBV6-3|.
CASSYSKDPPLYGYTF
>TRBV2|.
CASRTPSENRDSGYTF
>TRBV24-1|.
CATSDSAGVSNQPQHF
>TRBV7-9|.
CASSVQSSYEQYF
>TRBV18|TRBD1
CASSPARWRQGAYSDEQFF
>TRBV7-9|.
CASSLEGGGSQPQHF
>TRBV10-3|TRBD2
CAISDSPGLERPYEQYF
>TRBV20-1|.
CSADRVYNEQFF
>TRBV7-3|TRBD1
CASSFAQTGEQYF
>TRBV12-3/TRBV12-4|.
CASRVGLTNTEAFF
>TRBV5-1|.
CASSPMRTSNTGELFF
>TRBV18|TRBD1
CASSPPDRGFYNEQFF
>TRBV27|TRBD2
CASNSLAGAYNEQFF
>TRBV13|.
CASRRGGSTDTQYF
>TRBV4-1|.
CASSQEARVGYEQYF
>TRBV3-1|.
CASTGGKGFEYGYTF
>TRBV6-1|.
CASSSAGPVYGYTF
>TRBV3-1|.
CASSHGAAGEQYF
>TRBV30|TRBD2
CAWSGTSVFNEQFF
>TRBV12-5|.
CASGLGRTEAFF
>TRBV20-1|.
CSARSGVTDGETQYF
>TRBV29-1|.
CSALYGQLTEAFF
>TRBV11-3|TRBD2
CASSLAGGGPDTQYF
>TRBV27|TRBD2
CASSGLAQTLNTDTQYF
>TRBV28|.
CASTIRGVSEQYF
>TRBV2|.
CASSERREDYEQYF
>TRBV29-1|TRBD2
CSVRGWTSGSSSYNEQFF
>TRBV12-3/TRBV12-4|TRBD1
CASSAGGTGNTIYF
>TRBV12-3/TRBV12-4|.
CASTFWGLNTEAFF
>TRBV7-3|TRBD2
CASSLNSGGTDTQYF
>TRBV27|.
CASRITVRSRPDEQFF
>TRBV7-6|.
CASSLGPGGNNYGYTF
>TRBV2|TRBD1
CASREQGEDGYTF
>TRBV6-1|.
CASNQGGFSNQPQHF
>TRBV20-1|.
CSARDWGTGSGTEAFF
>TRBV2|.
CASSERDGYGYTF
>TRBV28|TRBD2
CASRTGTSGRDNEQFF
>TRBV19|.
CASRRGDRGNQPQHF
>TRBV28|TRBD2
CASSLGSGKGCYEQYF
>TRBV7-8|TRBD2
CASSPGGLAGYTDTQYF
>TRBV25-1|.
CASSEDHTNTEAFF
>TRBV24-1|TRBD2
CATSGSSGNPYEQYF
>TRBV27|.
CASSFQTPLYEQYF
>TRBV4-3|TRBD1
CASSQTGVAGELFF
>TRBV15|.
CATSRDRSSGNTIYF